The clone carrying this TCR beta chain was seen a handful of times. Its specificity is not known. There were TCR beta CDR3 regions amplified from RNA transcripts. The TCR CDR3 first-round RT-PCR relied on the HTBI primer set. TCRdb processed the multiplex PCR reads anew with MiXCR; each CDR3 protein has one entry. This sample yields under 400,000 distinct CDR3 sequences, of which around 18% are seen a single time; 15% to 18% belongs to the top ten. The data originate from a study of T cells in Graves' hyperthyroidism and ophthalmopathy. Study context: Peripheral blood was drawn at first diagnosis, prior to all treatment. Study conclusions and caveats: Researchers found most expanded thyroid clonotypes above 0.001 in blood as well. Ophthalmopathy could be told apart from stable hyperthyroidism with a 13 V-J model.

Extraction of PBMCs used roughly 9.3 ml of fresh peripheral blood. V was shortened by 0 bases and J by 5 bases, with 16 bases between the two germline ends. CDR3 length: 16 amino acids. In germline, CDR1 is SGHVS, CDR2 FQNEAQ. This sequence joins TRBV7-8 and TRBJ2-5; D is unresolved. This clonotype was obtained from a woman aged 35 to 49 with Graves' ophthalmopathy. Sequencing used blood. The CDR3 nucleotides are TGTGCCAGCAGCTTAGCGCTCCGGGCCCCCCGGGAGACCCAGTACTTC. It is translated as CASSLALRAPRETQYF.